Listed here are 2 T cell receptor beta chains from one sample, sequenced in a study of blood T cell repertoires in COVID-19. TCRdb's copy holds only in-frame clones and misses some; the assay was immunoSEQ multiplex PCR. The table records about 240,000 clones, 70% to 85% of them present only once. Sequencing was done on a sample of peripheral blood. The receptors were gathered from an elderly woman with acute or convalescent COVID-19.

The rearrangement uses TRBV28 and TRBJ1-4, with 11 nucleotides matching TRBD1. Looked up from germline, CDR1 is MDHEN and CDR2 is SYDVKM. The ends lost 2 bases at V and 7 bases at J; junction bases unmatched: 6. CDR3 length equals 16 residues. CDR3 residues: CASSLIVGTGGEKLFF. For the CDR3, the DNA is TGTGCCAGCAGTTTAATCGTTGGGACAGGGGGTGAAAAACTGTTTTTT.

The CDR3 DNA reads TGTGCCAGCAGTTCTTACTCGACTAGCGGGGGGACCGTCGCAGATACGCAGTATTTT. Its protein is CASSSYSTSGGTVADTQYF. This sequence joins TRBV27 and TRBJ2-3, with 13 positions matching TRBD2. The ends lost 4 bases at V and 4 bases at J; junction bases unmatched: 14. CDR1 is MNHEY, CDR2 SMNVEV, per germline (reference sequence). The CDR3 runs to 19 residues.